This TCR beta chain appears in the sequencing data of a study of identical twins. J gave up 7 bases and V 6 bases, and 9 bases lay outside the gene matches. CDR3 length equals 14 residues. Healthy Caucasians provided all donations. To note about this clonotype: As yet, its antigen is unknown.

Broader study findings: Insertion counts were lower in abundant cord blood beta clonotypes, a trend that memory repertoires did not show.

Unique molecular identifiers were in the cDNA, with template-switch universal primer binding. A single record per CDR3 protein comes from TCRdb applying MiXCR to the 5' RACE reads. Here the sample spans more than 1.5 million distinct CDR3 sequences, about 30% being singletons. Material for sequencing was cord blood. The chain carries TRBV12-3 or TRBV12-4 and TRBJ2-7; 10 bases align to TRBD2. The TCR originated in a newborn girl in good health. In nucleotides, the CDR3 is TGTGCCAGCAGGGCAGCGGGAGGGCCGGGGGAGCAGTACTTC. It encodes CASRAAGGPGEQYF.